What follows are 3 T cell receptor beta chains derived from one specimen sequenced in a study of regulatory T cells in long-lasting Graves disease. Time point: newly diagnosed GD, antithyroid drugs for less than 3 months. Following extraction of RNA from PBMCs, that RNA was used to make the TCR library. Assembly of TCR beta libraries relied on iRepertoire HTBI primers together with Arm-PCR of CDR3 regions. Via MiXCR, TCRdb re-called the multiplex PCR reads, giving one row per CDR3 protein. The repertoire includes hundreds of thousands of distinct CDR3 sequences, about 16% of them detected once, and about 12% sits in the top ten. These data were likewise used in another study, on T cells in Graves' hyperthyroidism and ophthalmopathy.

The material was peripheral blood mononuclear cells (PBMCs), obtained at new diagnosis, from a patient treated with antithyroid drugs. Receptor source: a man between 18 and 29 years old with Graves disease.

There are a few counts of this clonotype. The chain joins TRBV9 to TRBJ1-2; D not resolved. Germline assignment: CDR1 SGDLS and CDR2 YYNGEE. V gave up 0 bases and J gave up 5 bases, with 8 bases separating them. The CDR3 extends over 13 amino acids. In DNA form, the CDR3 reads TGTGCCAGCAGCGTAGCTGCGGAATATGGCTACACCTTC. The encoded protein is CASSVAAEYGYTF.

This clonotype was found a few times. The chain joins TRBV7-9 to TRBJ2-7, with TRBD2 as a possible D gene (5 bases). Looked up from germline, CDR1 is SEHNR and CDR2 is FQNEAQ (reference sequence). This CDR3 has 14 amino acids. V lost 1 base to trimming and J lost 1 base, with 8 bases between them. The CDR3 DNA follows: TGTGCCAGCAGCTTAGAAGCGGAGTCCTACGAGCAGTACTTC. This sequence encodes CASSLEAESYEQYF.

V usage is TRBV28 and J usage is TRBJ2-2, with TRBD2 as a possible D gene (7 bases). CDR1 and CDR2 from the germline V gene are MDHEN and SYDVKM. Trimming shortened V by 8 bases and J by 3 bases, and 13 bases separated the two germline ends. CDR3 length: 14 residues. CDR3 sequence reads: CASLEGGDTGELFF. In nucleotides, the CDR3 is TGTGCCAGCTTGGAGGGGGGGGACACCGGGGAGCTGTTTTTT.